The 18 T cell receptor beta chains below all came from one sample that was sequenced in a study of control samples from healthy donors and cancer patients. TCRdb's table, derived via immunoSEQ multiplex PCR, lists solely in-frame clones and lacks some. The table records approximately 110,000 clones, approximately 90% of them present only once. The sample was blood. These receptors all stem from a young woman in good health.

This chain uses TRBV3-1 (or the pseudogene TRBV3-2) with TRBJ2-5; D unresolved. CDR3 size: 15 residues. The V end lost 0 bases, the J end lost 4 bases, and 12 bases lay between the germline ends. From germline, CDR1 is LGHDT and CDR2 YNNKEL (reference sequence). In DNA, the CDR3 is TGTGCCAGCAGCCAAGATCCGGGTCGAGTAGAGACCCAGTACTTC. Translating gives CASSQDPGRVETQYF.

The V call is TRBV27, the J call TRBJ2-5, with a tentative D call TRBD2 (6 bases). Germline V gene lookup returns CDR1 MNHEY and CDR2 SMNVEV (reference sequence). The germline V and J ends were trimmed by 2 bases and 5 bases, with 15 bases remaining between them. This CDR3 region has 15 residues. CDR3 bases: TGTGCCAGCAGTTTAACCGCCGCCCGGGGGGAGACCCAGTACTTC. This gives the protein CASSLTAARGETQYF.

The chain is built from TRBV5-6 and TRBJ2-1; 13 nucleotides agree with TRBD2. CDR1 is SGHDT and CDR2 is YYEEEE in the germline V gene. V lost 6 bases and J lost 9; bases outside the gene matches: 18. The CDR3 has 18 residues. This CDR3 is CASIHSKLGLAGFGEQFF. As DNA, the CDR3 is TGTGCCAGCATCCATTCCAAGCTGGGACTAGCGGGATTTGGTGAGCAGTTCTTC. The full variable domain, completed using reference TRBV5-6 and TRBJ2-1, is DAGVTQSPTHLIKTRGQQVTLRCSPKSGHDTVSWYQQALGQGPQFIFQYYEEEERQRGNFPDRFSGHQFPNYSSELNVNALLLGDSALYLCASIHSKLGLAGFGEQFFGPGTRLTVL.

The chain couples TRBV2 to TRBJ2-7; D not certain. Trimming removed 4 bases from V and 6 bases from J, with 13 bases in between. Germline assignment: CDR1 SNHLY and CDR2 FYNNEI. There are 13 residues in the CDR3. The CDR3 sequence: CASSVRPRGEQYF. DNA for the CDR3: TGTGCCAGCAGTGTAAGGCCTCGCGGCGAGCAGTACTTC.

The chain uses TRBV6-6 and TRBJ2-7; 7 positions agree with TRBD2. CDR1 and CDR2 from the germline V gene are MNHNY and SVGAGI (reference sequence). The CDR3 runs to 15 residues. J was trimmed by 0 bases and V by 6 bases; bases with no gene match: 8. CDR3 DNA sequence: TGTGCCAGCAGAGAGAGGAGCGGGGTCTCCTACGAGCAGTACTTC. Translation gives CASRERSGVSYEQYF.

V gene TRBV11-3 combines with J gene TRBJ2-3; D perhaps matches TRBD1 (6 bases). Between the trimmed V and J ends, which lost 1 base and 4 bases, there was a span of 9 bases. The CDR3 has 14 amino acids. Germline V CDR1 and CDR2: SGHNT, YENEEA. The CDR3 nucleotides are TGTGCCAGCAGCTTAGGCAGGGGAGCAGATACGCAGTATTTT. The encoded protein is CASSLGRGADTQYF.

Turning to this clone: One junction end disagrees with the germline gene, perhaps due to a read error. The chain uses TRBV7-7 and TRBJ2-2; D is uncertain. The CDR3 runs to 13 residues. The germline gives CDR1 SSHAT, CDR2 FNYEAQ (reference sequence). CDR3 bases: TGTGCTAGCAGCTTAGACGGCACCGGGGAGCTGTTTTTT. Protein: CASSLDGTGELFF.

This chain links TRBV5-1 with TRBJ1-2; 12 positions agree with TRBD1. After removal of 1 base from V and 8 bases from J, the junction contained 9 bases not matched to a gene. Germline CDR1 SGHRS, CDR2 YFSETQ. The CDR3 extends over 16 amino acids. Written as DNA, the CDR3 is TGCGCCAGCAGCTTGAGCCAGGGACAGGGGGCAAAAGGCTACACCTTC. This sequence encodes CASSLSQGQGAKGYTF.

V and J are TRBV19 and TRBJ1-2; D gene ambiguous. The V gene lost 7 bases and the J gene lost 6 bases, with 15 bases spanning the gap. The CDR3 is 13 amino acids. The germline gives CDR1 LNHDA, CDR2 SQIVND (reference sequence). The CDR3 spells CASKDLLVDGYTF. For the CDR3, the DNA is TGTGCCAGTAAGGATCTTTTGGTGGATGGCTACACCTTC.

This sequence joins TRBV2 and TRBJ1-6, with D possibly being TRBD1 (6 bases). The CDR3 extends over 16 amino acids. Deletions cut 4 bases from V and 5 bases from J, with 15 bases between. Germline CDR1 reads SNHLY; CDR2 reads FYNNEI. The CDR3 region is CASSAQGHTNNSPLHF. Written as DNA, the CDR3 is TGTGCCAGCAGTGCCCAGGGACACACGAATAATTCACCCCTCCACTTT.

This clone was seen a few times. This chain links TRBV4-2 with TRBJ2-5; 12 bases are shared with TRBD2. The J segment lost 0 bases and the V segment lost 4 bases, leaving 3 bases of the junction unmatched. The CDR3 is made up of 16 amino acids. CDR1 and CDR2 (germline): LGHNA, YNFKEQ. The DNA for the CDR3 is TGTGCCAGCAGCCCCCGACTAGCGGGGGACCAAGAGACCCAGTACTTC. It codes for CASSPRLAGDQETQYF.

This clone has only one observation. V and J are TRBV12-5 and TRBJ1-1, with no clear D. The CDR3 is 15 residues long. V lost 3 bases and J lost 0, with 11 bases in between. Germline V gives CDR1 LGHNT, CDR2 FRNRAP. CDR3 nucleotide sequence: TGTGCTAGTGGTTTTGACGGAAGAATGAACACTGAAGCTTTCTTT. Translated, it gives CASGFDGRMNTEAFF.

The V and J genes are TRBV4-3 and TRBJ2-2, with a tentative D call TRBD1 (5 bases). The CDR3 loop spans 18 amino acids. CDR1 LGHNA and CDR2 YSLEER come from the germline V gene. The V end was cut by 1 base, the J end by 6 bases, with 21 bases between. The CDR3 DNA reads TGCGCCAGCAGCCAAGTTCAGGAGATATACTGGGGCCCCGGGGAGCTGTTTTTT. This encodes CASSQVQEIYWGPGELFF.

This clone was seen just once. Other DNA sequences of this sample code for an identical CDR3. The rearrangement joins TRBV7-2 to TRBJ1-2; 7 nucleotides agree with TRBD1. This CDR3 region has 14 residues. V was clipped by 6 bases and J by 7 bases; unmatched bases: 11. From germline, CDR1 is SGHTA and CDR2 FQGNSA. CDR3: CASRRTGEIGGYTF. As DNA, the CDR3 is TGTGCCAGCAGACGGACAGGAGAAATTGGTGGCTACACCTTC.

The CDR3, as DNA: TGTGCCAGCAGTTTACCTTTTCTGAGGGATCCCCAAGAGACCCAGTACTTC. It specifies CASSLPFLRDPQETQYF. The V gene is TRBV28, the J gene TRBJ2-5, with TRBD2 as a possible D gene (5 bases). The V end was cut by 2 bases, the J end by 1 base, with 17 bases between. Germline loops: CDR1 MDHEN, CDR2 SYDVKM. This CDR3 has 17 amino acids.

The DNA of the CDR3 is TGTGCCAGCAGCCTCCCCGGGACTAGCGGGGCTAACACAGGCGGGGAGCTGTTTTTT. This encodes CASSLPGTSGANTGGELFF. The chain employs TRBV7-2 and TRBJ2-2, with 13 bases lining up with TRBD2. This CDR3 is 19 amino acids long. Trimming took 5 bases from V and 7 from J; bases not matched to a gene: 16. CDR1 and CDR2 (germline): SGHTA, FQGNSA. Drawing the rest from reference TRBV7-2 and TRBJ2-2, the complete variable domain is GAGVSQSPSNKVTEKGKDVELRCDPISGHTALYWYRQSLGQGLEFLIYFQGNSAPDKSGLPSDRFSAERTGGSVSTLTIQRTQQEDSAVYLCASSLPGTSGANTGGELFFGEGSRLTVL.

The chain uses TRBV6-2 or TRBV6-3 and TRBJ2-7, with D possibly being TRBD1 (8 bases). V was cut by 2 bases and J by 3 bases, with 14 bases left in between. The germline CDR1 and CDR2 sequences are MNHEY and SVGEGT. The CDR3 is made up of 15 amino acids. The CDR3 DNA reads TGTGCCAGCAGTTACGAGGACAGGGACTACTACGAGCAGTACTTC. Translating it yields CASSYEDRDYYEQYF.

This rearrangement joins TRBV6-5 to TRBJ1-1; D not resolved. The V end was cut by 6 bases, the J end by 1 base, with 6 bases between. The CDR3 contains 12 residues. CDR1 and CDR2 (germline): MNHEY, SVGAGI. The CDR3: CASRLGNTEAFF. In nucleotides, the CDR3 is TGTGCCAGCAGACTTGGGAACACTGAAGCTTTCTTT.